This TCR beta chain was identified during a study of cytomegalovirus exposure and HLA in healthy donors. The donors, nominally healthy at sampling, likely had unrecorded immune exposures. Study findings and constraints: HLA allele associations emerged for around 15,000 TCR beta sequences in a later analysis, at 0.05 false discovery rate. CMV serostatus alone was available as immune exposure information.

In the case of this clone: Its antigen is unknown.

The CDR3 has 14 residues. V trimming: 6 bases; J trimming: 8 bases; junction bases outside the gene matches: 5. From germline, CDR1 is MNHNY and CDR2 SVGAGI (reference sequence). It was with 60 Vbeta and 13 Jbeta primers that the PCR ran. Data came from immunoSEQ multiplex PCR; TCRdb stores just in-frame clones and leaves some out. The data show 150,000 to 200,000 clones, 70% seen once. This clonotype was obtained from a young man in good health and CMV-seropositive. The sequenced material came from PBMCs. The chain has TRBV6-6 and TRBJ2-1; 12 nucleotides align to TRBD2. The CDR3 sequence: CASRMTSGSDEQFF. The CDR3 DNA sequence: TGTGCCAGCAGGATGACTAGCGGGAGCGATGAGCAGTTCTTC.